One and the same sample provided the 2 T cell receptor beta chains below, sequenced in a study of PD-L1 blockade in urothelial cancer. Specified time point: pretreatment peripheral blood. Sequencing used immunoSEQ multiplex PCR; TCRdb keeps in-frame clones, though not all of them. The sample consists of roughly 17,000 clones, about nine tenths of them appearing once. This material consisted of PBMCs, taken around atezolizumab (anti-PD-L1) treatment. The receptor set was obtained from a man between 65 and 79 years old with urothelial cancer.

Here the CDR3 DNA reads TGTGCCAGCAGCTTACCCTCTAGTCCTGAGCAGTTCTTC. It translates to CASSLPSSPEQFF. The chain carries TRBV11-3 and TRBJ2-1; D gene unclear. V gave up 2 bases and J gave up 9 bases, with 11 bases separating them. Germline values: CDR1 SGHNT, CDR2 YENEEA. The CDR3 extends over 13 amino acids.

The V and J genes are TRBV19 and TRBJ1-2, with D perhaps matching TRBD1 (6 bases). The CDR3 consists of 15 residues. V was pared by 0 bases and J by 4 bases, with 12 bases between. Looked up from germline, CDR1 is LNHDA and CDR2 is SQIVND (reference sequence). The CDR3 DNA is TGTGCCAGTAGTATAGAGTCGGGCAGGGGCTATGGCTACACCTTC. The encoded protein is CASSIESGRGYGYTF.